This record looks at one T cell receptor (beta chain) sequence and its context. Its antigen is still unknown. This entry belongs to a study of neoadjuvant anti-PD-1 for oral cavity cancer. Study-wide findings and caveats: Treg/Th17 ratio rose with pretreatment blood and fell with post-treatment tumor TCRbeta clonality.

Time point denoted: after neoadjuvant nivolumab, at surgical resection. The patients had HPV-negative, locally advanced oral cavity squamous cell carcinoma. Six replicates per PBMC sample, mostly from 400 to 500 ng of genomic DNA. Sequenced by immunoSEQ multiplex PCR; TCRdb stores in-frame clones only, minus some. This table has approximately 15,000 clones, 65% to 85% appearing once. Germline CDR1 KGHSH, CDR2 LQKENI. The CDR3 is 14 amino acids. V lost 2 bases to trimming and J lost 3 bases, with 11 bases between them. The receptor's source is a person between 35 and 79 years old with oral cavity squamous cell carcinoma. The sample consisted of PBMCs, taken after nivolumab (anti-PD-1) treatment. The chain joins TRBV18 to TRBJ2-7; D might be TRBD1 or TRBD2, each matching 5 bases. The CDR3 DNA follows: TGTGCCAGCTCACCATATGGGGGAGACTACGAGCAGTACTTC. It codes for CASSPYGGDYEQYF.